A selection of T cell receptor beta chains follows, all from one sample in a study of blood T cell repertoires in COVID-19. TCRdb keeps only in-frame clones here, not all; method: immunoSEQ multiplex PCR. The sample carries around 140,000 clones, approximately 86% recorded once. Sequenced input: peripheral blood. Receptors were obtained from a man between 65 and 80 years old with acute or convalescent COVID-19. CDR3s include the opening cysteine and the closing phenylalanine or tryptophan.

v_call: TRBV7-8
cdr3_length: 16
j_call: TRBJ1-1
cdr3_aa: CASSLGDRVEIAEAFF

v_call: TRBV4-2
cdr3_length: 14
j_call: TRBJ1-5
cdr3_aa: CASSQGGPDQPQHF

v_call: TRBV28
cdr3_length: 14
j_call: TRBJ1-1
cdr3_aa: CASSFILTGAEAFF

v_call: TRBV27
cdr3_length: 17
j_call: TRBJ2-3
cdr3_aa: CASSLSPAGASTDTQYF

v_call: TRBV7-9
cdr3_length: 14
j_call: TRBJ2-7
cdr3_aa: CASSLLDRLSEQYF

v_call: TRBV2
cdr3_length: 14
j_call: TRBJ1-4
cdr3_aa: CASSDGRFNEKLFF

v_call: TRBV5-4
cdr3_length: 16
j_call: TRBJ1-2
cdr3_aa: CASSLAYPTGLYGYTF

v_call: TRBV18
cdr3_length: 14
j_call: TRBJ2-3
cdr3_aa: CASSPVPGTDTQYF

v_call: TRBV10-3
cdr3_length: 20
j_call: TRBJ1-4
cdr3_aa: CAISEYRLGGLGTVDEKLFF

v_call: TRBV5-1
cdr3_length: 14
j_call: TRBJ2-1
cdr3_aa: CASSRDTSYNEQFF

v_call: TRBV11-2
cdr3_length: 16
j_call: TRBJ2-7
cdr3_aa: CASSLFVDGAVYEQYF

v_call: TRBV6-2/TRBV6-3
cdr3_length: 16
j_call: TRBJ1-5
cdr3_aa: CASSLLQGSSNQPQHF

v_call: TRBV7-2
cdr3_length: 15
j_call: TRBJ1-2
cdr3_aa: CASSPTPTDNYGYTF

v_call: TRBV9
cdr3_length: 15
j_call: TRBJ2-2
cdr3_aa: CASSDNRDPTGELFF

v_call: TRBV7-2
cdr3_length: 17
j_call: TRBJ2-7
cdr3_aa: CASSLGRTSGSLYEQYF

v_call: TRBV28
cdr3_length: 11
j_call: TRBJ1-1
cdr3_aa: CASSSISEAFF

v_call: TRBV7-8
cdr3_length: 14
j_call: TRBJ2-5
cdr3_aa: CASSPGTDQETQYF

v_call: TRBV27
cdr3_length: 15
j_call: TRBJ1-2
cdr3_aa: CASSLETGVGYGYTF

v_call: TRBV3-1/TRBV3-2
cdr3_length: 17
j_call: TRBJ2-3
cdr3_aa: CASSQDDPGLAPDTQYF

v_call: TRBV10-1
cdr3_length: 14
j_call: TRBJ2-7
cdr3_aa: CASSLSTGRHEQYF

v_call: TRBV28
cdr3_length: 14
j_call: TRBJ1-2
cdr3_aa: CASSPLDRLLGYTF

v_call: TRBV7-8
cdr3_length: 15
j_call: TRBJ2-3
cdr3_aa: CASSYTRTGGYTQYF

v_call: TRBV18
cdr3_length: 14
j_call: TRBJ2-1
cdr3_aa: CASQPITGEDEQFF

v_call: TRBV7-2
cdr3_length: 15
j_call: TRBJ1-6
cdr3_aa: CASSRTGPYNSPLHF

v_call: TRBV19
cdr3_length: 13
j_call: TRBJ1-5
cdr3_aa: CASSPGLNQPQHF

v_call: TRBV10-3
cdr3_length: 13
j_call: TRBJ1-3
cdr3_aa: CATTGASGNTIYF

v_call: TRBV27
cdr3_length: 13
j_call: TRBJ1-1
cdr3_aa: CASSAKINTEAFF

v_call: TRBV4-1
cdr3_length: 14
j_call: TRBJ2-7
cdr3_aa: CASSQQRVSYEQYF

v_call: TRBV7-9
cdr3_length: 13
j_call: TRBJ2-7
cdr3_aa: CASSWLGEGEQYF

v_call: TRBV29-1
cdr3_length: 16
j_call: TRBJ2-3
cdr3_aa: CSVGWGLAGATDTQYF

v_call: TRBV9
cdr3_length: 14
j_call: TRBJ2-1
cdr3_aa: CASSVGQGFDEQFF

v_call: TRBV30
cdr3_length: 15
j_call: TRBJ1-5
cdr3_aa: CAWSRDRGSNQPQHF

v_call: TRBV6-1
cdr3_length: 20
j_call: TRBJ1-4
cdr3_aa: CASSGTPGQGAPSTNEKLFF

v_call: TRBV10-1
cdr3_length: 16
j_call: TRBJ1-6
cdr3_aa: CARTLAYRGPNSPLHF

v_call: TRBV12-3/TRBV12-4
cdr3_length: 12
j_call: TRBJ1-5
cdr3_aa: CASSRGIQPQHF

v_call: TRBV5-1
cdr3_length: 14
j_call: TRBJ2-5
cdr3_aa: CASSKGTSGGFKYF

v_call: TRBV6-5
cdr3_length: 14
j_call: TRBJ1-2
cdr3_aa: CASSYDRANYGYTF

v_call: TRBV6-5
cdr3_length: 13
j_call: TRBJ1-5
cdr3_aa: CASSIFSNQPQHF

v_call: TRBV11-2
cdr3_length: 13
j_call: TRBJ2-3
cdr3_aa: CASSLRGTDTQYF

v_call: TRBV13
cdr3_length: 15
j_call: TRBJ1-1
cdr3_aa: CASSRSGVGGTEAFF

v_call: TRBV6-5
cdr3_length: 16
j_call: TRBJ1-3
cdr3_aa: CASSYLGQGSGNTIYF

v_call: TRBV7-9
cdr3_length: 17
j_call: TRBJ2-2
cdr3_aa: CASSPTGTSVGTGELFF

v_call: TRBV28
cdr3_length: 16
j_call: TRBJ1-1
cdr3_aa: CASRPERALSNTEAFF

v_call: TRBV14
cdr3_length: 17
j_call: TRBJ1-2
cdr3_aa: CASSQLRPLGRGWGYTF

v_call: TRBV18
cdr3_length: 14
j_call: TRBJ2-3
cdr3_aa: CASSQRTDTDTQYF

v_call: TRBV11-2
cdr3_length: 12
j_call: TRBJ2-3
cdr3_aa: CASSRIQGSQYF

v_call: TRBV4-1
cdr3_length: 17
j_call: TRBJ2-2
cdr3_aa: CASSQDHRGANTGELFF

v_call: TRBV27
cdr3_length: 17
j_call: TRBJ2-7
cdr3_aa: CASSFLHSGTPSYEQYF

v_call: TRBV6-4
cdr3_length: 12
j_call: TRBJ2-1
cdr3_aa: CASSDLAGRQFF

v_call: TRBV19
cdr3_length: 16
j_call: TRBJ2-7
cdr3_aa: CASSSLGLAGDYEQYF

v_call: TRBV9
cdr3_length: 14
j_call: TRBJ2-7
cdr3_aa: CASSEGTSPDEQYF

v_call: TRBV19
cdr3_length: 18
j_call: TRBJ1-5
cdr3_aa: CASSMFFVGSSSNQPQHF

v_call: TRBV2
cdr3_length: 15
j_call: TRBJ2-3
cdr3_aa: CASSKDSSSTDTQYF

v_call: TRBV7-3
cdr3_length: 15
j_call: TRBJ2-7
cdr3_aa: CASSLSTGASYEQYF

v_call: TRBV9
cdr3_length: 14
j_call: TRBJ1-1
cdr3_aa: CASSGGQGTVEAFF

v_call: TRBV7-6
cdr3_length: 14
j_call: TRBJ1-3
cdr3_aa: CASIPVLSGNTIYF

v_call: TRBV30
cdr3_length: 12
j_call: TRBJ2-7
cdr3_aa: CAWSLPTYEQYF

v_call: TRBV21-1
cdr3_length: 17
j_call: TRBJ1-5
cdr3_aa: CASSKGVGIGQDQPQHF